What follows is one T cell receptor beta chain and its context. CDR1 is MNHNS and CDR2 is SASEGT in the germline V gene. This CDR3 comprises 12 residues. Trimming cost V 11 bases and J 4 bases, with 12 bases left between them. The entry originates in a study of T cell changes during pregnancy in multiple sclerosis. Clones were read by immunoSEQ multiplex PCR, and TCRdb kept only the in-frame ones, dropping some. The sample has tens of thousands of clones, about 92% seen once; the top ten hold approximately 3%. The chain links TRBV6-1 to TRBJ1-5; D is unresolved. This clonotype was obtained from a female donor in good health, enrolled as a control in a pregnancy study. Sample: CD8+ T cells from peripheral blood mononuclear cells, taken in the third trimester of pregnancy. The CDR3 DNA sequence: TGTGCCTCTCGGGGAGGGAATCAGCCCCAGCATTTT. Translated, it gives CASRGGNQPQHF.